This T cell receptor beta chain came from a study of cytomegalovirus exposure and HLA in healthy donors (TCRdb year 2017). Study-wide context: In an earlier analysis of around 540 of the donors, around 300 Gb of sequence data and roughly 100 million unique TCR beta sequences from about 179 million T cells were reported. Approximately 310 gigabases of sequencing data and tens of millions of unique TCR sequences were included in an early release covering 550 to 650 HLA-typed donors. The genetic ancestry cluster associated with self-reported Caucasian donors included around four fifths of the 300 to 450 genotyped donors. The study aimed to test whether cataloging public T cell receptors could reveal signatures of past pathogen exposure. The study profiled the T cell repertoires of 500 to 800 subjects by immunosequencing and related them to cytomegalovirus serostatus. Besides the first cohort of 666 subjects, a separate validation cohort made up of roughly 130 different subjects was used. To predict cytomegalovirus infection status, the study combined high-throughput TCR immunosequencing, statistical association of individual TCRs with disease status, and machine learning. A later analysis re-examined previously published TCR beta repertoires from just over 650 donors and added high-resolution HLA genotyping to investigate patterns of TCR occurrence. The later analysis used no new phenotypic data to find candidate immune exposures, relying instead on TCR beta sequences and their occurrence across donors. To decide whether each TCR beta V gene segment behaved as functional or pseudogenic, an earlier analysis of fewer than 750 of the donors relied on high-throughput TCR beta sequencing. Alongside the repertoire data, information on donor age, sex, ethnicity and CMV serostatus was compiled. A later genetic analysis took genome-wide SNP genotypes for about 55% of the 666 donors and used that subset as a discovery cohort. All discovery cohort repertoires had been generated on a single sequencing platform. HLA typing included class I and class II loci at four-digit resolution. The number of donors typed differed by locus, with about 620-630 for A, B, C, DRB1 and DQB1, approximately 500 for DQA1, 600 to 610 for DPA1, and some 450 for DPB1. Five DR-DQ haplotypes were treated as single units for association and clustering because of strong linkage in the cohort. Among about 410 genotyped donors of the cohort, an average of approximately 200,000 unique TCR beta nucleotide sequences was sequenced per donor, of which about 18% were non-productive.

The paper as a whole reports these results and caveats: CMV serostatus was the only immune exposure information available for the cohort. Presence/absence analyses assumed roughly uniform sequencing depth across donors, an assumption that may not hold. According to a later analysis, most CMV-associated TCR beta chains appeared to be HLA-restricted, and the HLA associations seemed to be driven largely by CMV exposure. It was suggested by the authors that the approach could potentially be generalized to other disease states and immunological phenotypes. The classifier was reported to diagnose cytomegalovirus status with high specificity and sensitivity in both the original cohort and the validation cohort. A group of highly shared sequence variants was considered likely to be a technical artifact of the sequencing pipeline. A later analysis associated 15,000 to 20,000 TCR beta sequences with specific HLA alleles at a false discovery rate of 0.05. A few of the identified cytomegalovirus-associated TCR beta chains were confirmed in vitro to be specific for cytomegalovirus antigens. Linkage disequilibrium might explain the correlated functional status among segregating V segments, but an unknown experimental factor could not be ruled out. A further reported finding was that TCR beta sequences accurately predicted the HLA-A and HLA-B alleles for most subjects in the first cohort. This cohort had only TCR beta chains sequenced, and the lack of alpha or paired-chain data limited which features could be detected. A total of about 150 TCR beta chains were listed by the study as associated with cytomegalovirus. Most TCR sequences were observed very rarely across donors, whereas some public TCRs were present in many individuals. Because HLA typing was missing for some donors at each locus, association tests included only the typed subset. Because the 87-base-pair reads could not distinguish some IMGT-functional V segments, including TRBV6-2 and TRBV6-3, those segments were excluded. Compared with equally common non-associated chains, HLA-associated TCR beta chains in a later analysis were more clonally expanded and had lower generation probabilities. According to a later analysis, parvovirus B19, influenza, CMV and Epstein-Barr virus appeared linked to several top co-occurrence clusters. In a later analysis, TCR association rates were found to vary across HLA loci, with the most associated TCRs seen for DRB1 alleles and the fewest for HLA-C alleles. In a later genetic analysis, a missense DCLRE1C variant was associated with V-gene and J-gene trimming of TCR beta chains, and the association was replicated in an independent cohort. In an earlier analysis of under 600 of the donors, most TCR beta V segments were observed in productive rearrangements about 87% or about 30% of the time, broadly matching IMGT annotations. In a later genetic analysis, fewer N-insertions in productive TCRs were reported among donors in an Asian-associated ancestry cluster than the approximately 670-donor mean. Because counts were too low, under 20 rarely observed V segments, including chromosome 9 orphons, were left out of the earlier analysis of a few hundred of the donors. When HLA alleles, especially DR and DQ, strongly co-occurred, TCR associations were difficult to assign to individual alleles.

The cohort consisted of 600 or so healthy bone marrow donors. At the time of sampling, all cohort members were nominally healthy, though unrecorded immune exposures were likely present. The donor tested CMV seropositive, placing the donor among the 250 to 350 seropositive members of the cohort. A peripheral blood sample was provided by each donor, and peripheral blood mononuclear cells were used for TCR beta sequencing. The Qiagen DNeasy Blood Extraction Kit was used to extract genomic DNA from the blood cell samples. The library was generated by the immunoSEQ multiplex PCR assay. For the multiplex PCR, a mixture combining 60 forward primers for TCR Vbeta segments and 13 reverse primers for TCR Jbeta segments was used. Amplification of the CDR3 region of rearranged TCR beta genes was performed with a multiplex PCR assay on genomic DNA. Amplified TCR beta libraries were sequenced as 87-base-pair reads on the Illumina HiSeq System. The paper's data handling went like this. In a later analysis, some 80 million unique TCR beta chains were counted across the 690 or so repertoires, and approximately 11 million of these chains were shared by at least two donors. A nearest-neighbor algorithm error-corrected the raw reads and collapsed the reads into unique sequences, merging closely related sequences to remove PCR and sequencing errors. To assign V, D and J gene segments, CDR3 sequences were aligned to IMGT reference sequences. For a sequence to be retained, a match of at least six nucleotides was required to both a V gene segment and a J gene segment. A rearrangement was called productive if the CDR3 had no stop codons and remained in frame with V and J, and every other rearrangement was called non-productive. CDR3 was defined according to IMGT convention as the region running from the second conserved V-encoded cysteine to the conserved J-encoded phenylalanine. The earlier analysis of 587 of the donors excluded any sequence lacking an unambiguous match to a single V gene segment. An earlier analysis of 587 of the donors called V segments functional above 56.7% productive rearrangements and segregating when the between-donor standard deviation exceeded 5%. A statistical classification framework was built to diagnose cytomegalovirus status from the catalog of TCR beta chain sequences. In a later analysis, V and J genes were assigned by comparing TCR nucleotide sequences against IMGT/GENE-DB human TR gene sequences. A later analysis assigned CDR3 sequences and most-parsimonious VDJ recombination scenarios with the TCRdist pipeline. In a later analysis, each TCR beta chain was defined by its CDR3 amino acid sequence together with its V-gene family, and reads lacking a unique V-gene family were excluded. As a way to deal with suspected cross-contamination and a sequencing artifact, a later analysis dropped 450 to 600 nucleotide sequences that were highly shared and had low generation probability. In a later analysis, a clonal expansion index for each public chain was calculated from normalized within-repertoire ranks of inferred template counts. In a later analysis, generation probabilities were computed using a VDJ recombination model fitted to out-of-frame rearrangements, and the results were checked against IGoR. A later analysis scored TCR-TCR, TCR-HLA and TCR-CMV co-occurrence with hypergeometric tests, applying a repertoire-size bias correction to TCR pairs. False discovery rates were estimated in a later analysis by permuting HLA or CMV assignments 20 times. In a later analysis, co-occurring TCRs were grouped using DBSCAN, with TCRdist sequence similarity added in when clustering inside HLA-allele-positive subsets. For co-occurrence clustering, repertoires with fewer than 30,000 or more than 120,000 public chains were excluded, along with five repertoires with anomalous nucleotide sharing. Entries here come from immuneACCESS through TCRdb and include only in-frame sequences with V and J called. Some clones fail to appear in such tables; in the studies checked, an unresolved V gene covers under half of the shortfall, and the cause of the remainder is unknown. Clone size and V and J calls were adopted from that table, with D and trimming inferred from the DNA. For this sample the table gives under 200,000 clones, of which approximately 71% were detected only once. The top ten constitute 4% to 5.5% of the sample.

On this clone: It lacks a known antigen. No base quality information exists; no much larger clone differs at one position. The same CDR3 can be traced to other DNA sequences in this sample.

Trimming takes 0 bases from V and 3 bases from J, and the germline ends sit 6 bases apart. CDR1 and CDR2 are read off the germline V gene as MGHDK and SYGVNS. The CDR3 holds 13 amino acids from the cysteine to the phenylalanine. Only the CDR3 DNA stays, 39 bases, in frame from base 1. This sequence uses TRBV25-1 and TRBJ2-7; the D region possibly corresponds to TRBD2 (5 bases align). Material for sequencing was PBMCs. This sequence originates from a woman between 18 and 30 years old in good health and CMV-seropositive. The DNA is TGTGCCAGCAGTGAATATGGAGGCTACGAGCAGTACTTC. Its translation reads: CASSEYGGYEQYF.